Each of the 21 T cell receptor beta chains below was sequenced from the same sample in a study of blood T cells in healthy people across ages. A second PCR, run for 7 to 11 cycles, used a sample-barcoded 5' primer plus a J-beta primer mix. TCRdb reprocessed the 5' RACE reads with MiXCR, giving one entry per CDR3 protein. This table holds about 620,000 distinct CDR3 sequences, 20% to 25% found once. Sequencing used blood. These receptors were obtained from a man between 65 and 79 years old in good health.

This clonotype was seen a single time. This rearrangement joins TRBV11-2 to TRBJ2-3, with 7 bases aligning to TRBD1. The trim removed 5 bases at V and 3 bases at J, leaving 14 bases unmatched. The CDR3 contains 17 residues. The germline CDR1 and CDR2 sequences are SGHAT and FQNNGV. The CDR3 is CASSRRPTGRLTDTQYF. CDR3 DNA: TGTGCCAGCAGCCGACGACCGACAGGGCGCTTAACAGATACGCAGTATTTT.

The chain uses TRBV30 and TRBJ2-1; D possibly corresponds to TRBD2 (6 bases). The J call may be in error: the DNA end matches TRBJ2-7 better. This CDR3 has 13 amino acids. The germline gives CDR1 GTSNPN, CDR2 SVGIG (reference sequence). The CDR3 region has the DNA TGTGCCTGGTTGGAGGCGGGACGCAATGAGCAGTACTTC. It codes for CAWLEAGRNEQYF.

In its sample, this clonotype was seen a few times. J is TRBJ1-2 and V is TRBV20-1; no clear D gene. With 0 bases removed from V and 4 bases from J, the gap between germline ends came to 18 bases. This CDR3 has 16 amino acids. Per germline, CDR1 DFQATT and CDR2 SNEGSKA (reference sequence). The CDR3 protein is CSARDSTTALGYGYTF. The CDR3 coding sequence is TGCAGTGCTAGAGATTCTACGACCGCTTTGGGCTATGGCTACACCTTC.

The gene calls are TRBV12-3 or TRBV12-4 and TRBJ2-5; 7 positions match TRBD1. V lost 5 bases, J lost 4 bases, and 7 bases stayed unmatched. The CDR3 totals 14 residues. The CDR3 nucleotides read TGTGCCAGCAGTCCGAGCCACAGGGGAGAGACCCAGTACTTC. Translated, it gives CASSPSHRGETQYF.

The rearrangement joins TRBV7-8 to TRBJ1-1; D gene unclear. Trimming left V 1 base short and J 4 bases short, with 13 bases between. Germline V CDR1 and CDR2: SGHVS, FQNEAQ. There are 15 residues in the CDR3. The DNA of the CDR3 is TGTGCCAGCAGCTTAGGGGGTACTGTTTTCACTGAAGCTTTCTTT. Its protein product is CASSLGGTVFTEAFF.

V gene TRBV3-1 combines with J gene TRBJ2-7; TRBD2 is a possible D gene (6 bases). V shed 1 base and J shed 9 bases, with 22 bases lying between them. The germline CDR1 and CDR2 sequences are LGHDT and YNNKEL (reference sequence). The CDR3 totals 16 residues. CDR3 sequence: CASSQGWDSIQGWQYF. CDR3 DNA: TGTGCCAGCAGCCAAGGCTGGGACTCCATCCAGGGTTGGCAGTACTTC.

This clonotype appeared a few times. The chain recombines TRBV10-3 with TRBJ2-5; no firm D call. CDR3 size: 13 residues. The germline V gene encodes CDR1 ENHRY and CDR2 SYGVKD. V was clipped by 0 bases and J by 4 bases, with 6 bases between them. CDR3 sequence: CAISESGLETQYF. The CDR3, as DNA: TGTGCCATCAGTGAGTCGGGATTAGAGACCCAGTACTTC.

This clonotype was detected only a few times. The chain carries TRBV27 and TRBJ2-1; TRBD2 aligns across 13 bases. This CDR3 is 15 amino acids long. The V and J ends lost 4 bases and 8 bases, in that order; junction bases with no gene match: 5. Germline V gene lookup returns CDR1 MNHEY and CDR2 SMNVEV (reference sequence). This chain's CDR3 is CASSSGLAGWDEQFF. CDR3 in DNA: TGTGCCAGCAGTTCGGGACTAGCGGGATGGGATGAGCAGTTCTTC.

The table lists this clonotype with a few counts. The genes are TRBV20-1 and TRBJ2-7; 8 bases align to TRBD1. Looked up from germline, CDR1 is DFQATT and CDR2 is SNEGSKA (reference sequence). The CDR3 has 15 amino acids. J was trimmed by 1 base and V by 2 bases; bases with no gene match: 7. For the CDR3, the DNA is TGCAGTGCTAGAAACCCAGGACAGGGTTCCTACGAGCAGTACTTC. Protein sequence: CSARNPGQGSYEQYF.

The genes are TRBV19 and TRBJ2-5; 8 bases are shared with TRBD1. J gave up 1 base and V 3 bases, and 1 base lay outside the gene matches. Germline CDR1 and CDR2: LNHDA and SQIVND (reference sequence). The CDR3 is made up of 14 amino acids. CDR3 loop: CASSMTGVQETQYF. For the CDR3, the DNA is TGTGCCAGTAGTATGACAGGGGTCCAAGAGACCCAGTACTTC.

This chain links TRBV29-1 with TRBJ1-1; no definite D call. The CDR3 is 13 residues long. CDR1 and CDR2 (germline): SQVTM, ANQGSEA. The V end was cut by 4 bases, the J end by 1 base, with 10 bases between. CDR3 in amino acids: CSVGVGKNTEAFF. CDR3 sequence (DNA): TGCAGCGTTGGGGTCGGGAAGAACACTGAAGCTTTCTTT. The whole variable domain, remainder taken from reference TRBV29-1 and TRBJ1-1, is SAVISQKPSRDICQRGTSLTIQCQVDSQVTMMFWYRQQPGQSLTLIATANQGSEATYESGFVIDKFPISRPNLTFSTLTVSNMSPEDSSIYLCSVGVGKNTEAFFGQGTRLTVV.

This rearrangement joins TRBV6-2 or TRBV6-3 to TRBJ2-1; either TRBD1 or TRBD2 may supply D (6 bases each). The germline CDR1 and CDR2 sequences are MNHEY and SVGEGT. This CDR3 is built from 13 residues. Trimming took off 8 bases at V and 8 bases at J, with 16 bases between the two ends. CDR3 protein: CASELAGEDEQFF. In DNA form, the CDR3 reads TGTGCCAGCGAATTGGCAGGGGAGGATGAGCAGTTCTTC.

This clonotype was picked up many times. This rearrangement joins TRBV4-1 to TRBJ2-7; D is possibly TRBD2 (5 bases). The V gene lost 2 bases and the J gene lost 5 bases, with 7 bases spanning the gap. This CDR3 has 12 amino acids. Germline CDR1 reads MGHRA; CDR2 reads YSYEKL. In DNA, the CDR3 is TGCGCCAGCAGCCAATCGAGGGACGAGCAGTACTTC. It encodes CASSQSRDEQYF.

In its sample, this clonotype was seen many times. The chain is built from TRBV6-1 and TRBJ2-4; D not resolved. The ends were cut back, 3 bases at V and 8 bases at J, with 14 bases in the middle. CDR3 length equals 14 residues. Germline V lookup: CDR1 MNHNS, CDR2 SASEGT. This CDR3 reads CASSDAGIMDIQYF. The CDR3 DNA reads as TGTGCCAGCAGTGACGCTGGGATAATGGACATTCAGTACTTC.

This clonotype was recorded a few times. The chain uses TRBV7-4 and TRBJ2-7, with D unresolved. Trimming removed 2 bases at V and 2 bases at J, with 7 bases between. The length of the CDR3 is 13 residues. CDR1 SGHVT and CDR2 SQSDAQ come from the germline V gene. CDR3 DNA: TGTGCCAGCAGCTTATGGAGCACCTACGAGCAGTACTTC. Its protein product is CASSLWSTYEQYF.

This chain links TRBV6-5 with TRBJ2-5, with 13 bases that match TRBD2. CDR3 size: 15 residues. The V gene end was trimmed by 6 bases and the J gene end by 6 bases; junction bases not matched to a gene: 7. The V gene's germline CDR1 is MNHEY and CDR2 SVGAGI. DNA for the CDR3: TGTGCCAGCAGCCCAGGACTAGCGGGAGTGAAGACCCAGTACTTC. It translates to CASSPGLAGVKTQYF.

The chain recombines TRBV5-1 with TRBJ2-2, with unresolved D. With 4 bases removed from V and 2 bases from J, the gap between germline ends came to 6 bases. Germline loops: CDR1 SGHRS, CDR2 YFSETQ. This CDR3 spans 13 amino acids. For the CDR3, the DNA is TGCGCCAGCAGCCATGACAACACCGGGGAGCTGTTTTTT. Protein: CASSHDNTGELFF.

This clonotype was detected many times. The chain uses TRBV10-3 and TRBJ1-6; no definite D call. The V end was cut by 0 bases, the J end by 8 bases, with 11 bases between. CDR1 is ENHRY, CDR2 SYGVKD, per germline. This CDR3 region has 15 residues. In nucleotides, the CDR3 is TGTGCCATCAGTGAGTCGACGATGGTCTATTCACCCCTCCACTTT. Its protein product is CAISESTMVYSPLHF.

V gene TRBV14 combines with J gene TRBJ2-3; D is ambiguous. Trimming removed 4 bases from V and 0 bases from J, with 8 bases in between. Looked up from germline, CDR1 is SGHDN and CDR2 is FVKESK. This CDR3 region has 14 residues. CDR3: CASSRGWSTDTQYF. CDR3 nucleotides: TGTGCCAGCAGCCGAGGTTGGAGCACAGATACGCAGTATTTT.

The J gene is TRBJ2-5, the V gene TRBV9; 9 bases align to TRBD2. J gave up 11 bases and V 0 bases, and 8 bases lay outside the gene matches. CDR1 and CDR2 (germline): SGDLS, YYNGEE. The CDR3 runs to 14 residues. CDR3 in DNA: TGTGCCAGCAGCGTAGGTAGCGGGAGTCTTGAGCAGTACTTC. This codes for CASSVGSGSLEQYF.

V usage is TRBV3-1 and J usage is TRBJ1-1, with a tentative D call TRBD1 (6 bases). The CDR3 is 15 residues long. Trimming cost V 7 bases and J 1 base, with 16 bases left between them. Germline CDR1 reads LGHDT; CDR2 reads YNNKEL (reference sequence). The CDR3 protein is CASTITGHRNTEAFF. As DNA, the CDR3 is TGTGCCAGCACCATAACGGGACATCGGAACACTGAAGCTTTCTTT.